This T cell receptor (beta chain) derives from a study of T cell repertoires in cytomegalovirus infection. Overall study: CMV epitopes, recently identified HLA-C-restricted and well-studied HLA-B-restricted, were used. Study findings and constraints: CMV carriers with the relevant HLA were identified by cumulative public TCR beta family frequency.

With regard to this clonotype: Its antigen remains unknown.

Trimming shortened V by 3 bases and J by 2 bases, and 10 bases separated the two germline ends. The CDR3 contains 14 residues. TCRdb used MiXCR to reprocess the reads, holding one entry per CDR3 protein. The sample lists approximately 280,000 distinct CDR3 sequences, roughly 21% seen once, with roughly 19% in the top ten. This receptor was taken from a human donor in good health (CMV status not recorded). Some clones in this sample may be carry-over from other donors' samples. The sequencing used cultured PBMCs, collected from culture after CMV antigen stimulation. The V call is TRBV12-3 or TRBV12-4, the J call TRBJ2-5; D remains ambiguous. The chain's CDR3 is CASSFRGLQETQYF. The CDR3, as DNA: TGTGCCAGCAGTTTCCGCGGCTTACAAGAGACCCAGTACTTC.